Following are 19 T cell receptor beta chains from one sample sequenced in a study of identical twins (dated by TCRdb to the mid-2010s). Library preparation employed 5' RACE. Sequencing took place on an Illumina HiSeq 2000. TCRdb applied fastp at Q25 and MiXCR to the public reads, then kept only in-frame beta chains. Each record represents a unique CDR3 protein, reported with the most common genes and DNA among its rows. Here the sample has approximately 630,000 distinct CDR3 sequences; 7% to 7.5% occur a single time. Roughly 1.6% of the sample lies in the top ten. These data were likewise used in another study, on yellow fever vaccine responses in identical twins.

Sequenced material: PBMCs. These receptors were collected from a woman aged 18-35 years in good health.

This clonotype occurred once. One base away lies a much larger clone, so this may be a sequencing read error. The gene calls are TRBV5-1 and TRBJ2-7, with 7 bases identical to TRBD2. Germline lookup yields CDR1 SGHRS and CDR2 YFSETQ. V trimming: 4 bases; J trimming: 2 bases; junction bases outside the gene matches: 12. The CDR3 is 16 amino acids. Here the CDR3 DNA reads TGCGCCAGCAGCCCCACGCAACTAGCGATTCCCTACGAGCAGTACTTC. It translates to CASSPTQLAIPYEQYF.

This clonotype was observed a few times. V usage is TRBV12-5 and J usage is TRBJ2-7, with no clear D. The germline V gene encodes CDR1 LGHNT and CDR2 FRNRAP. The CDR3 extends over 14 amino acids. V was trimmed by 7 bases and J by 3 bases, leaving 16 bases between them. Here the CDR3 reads CASVGRIKLYEQYF. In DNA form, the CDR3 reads TGTGCTAGTGTGGGCAGAATAAAACTCTACGAGCAGTACTTC.

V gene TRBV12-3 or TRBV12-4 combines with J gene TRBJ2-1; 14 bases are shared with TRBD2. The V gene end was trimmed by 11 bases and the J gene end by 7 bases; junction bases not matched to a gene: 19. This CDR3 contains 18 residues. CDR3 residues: CAGRGLTSGRAHGNEQFF. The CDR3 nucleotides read TGTGCCGGCCGAGGTTTGACTAGCGGGAGGGCCCATGGTAATGAGCAGTTCTTC.

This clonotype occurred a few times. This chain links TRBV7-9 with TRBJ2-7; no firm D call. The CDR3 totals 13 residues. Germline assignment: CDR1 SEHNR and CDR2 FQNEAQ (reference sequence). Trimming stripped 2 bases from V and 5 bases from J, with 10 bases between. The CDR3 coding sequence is TGTGCCAGCAGCTTAAAAGGGATCGACGAGCAGTACGTC. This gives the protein CASSLKGIDEQYV.

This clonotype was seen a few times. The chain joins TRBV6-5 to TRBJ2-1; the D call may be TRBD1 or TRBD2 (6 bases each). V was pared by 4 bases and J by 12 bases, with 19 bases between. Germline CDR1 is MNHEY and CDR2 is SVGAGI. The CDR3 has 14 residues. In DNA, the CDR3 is TGTGCCAGCAGTTCCCGGGGGCCAATGGCCGGGCAGTTCTTC. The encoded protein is CASSSRGPMAGQFF.

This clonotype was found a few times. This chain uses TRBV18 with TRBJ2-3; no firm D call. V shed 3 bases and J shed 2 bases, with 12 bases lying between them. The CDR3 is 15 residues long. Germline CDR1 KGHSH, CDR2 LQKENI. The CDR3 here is CASSPDGRLTDTQYF. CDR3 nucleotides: TGTGCCAGCTCACCCGATGGGCGGCTCACAGATACGCAGTATTTT.

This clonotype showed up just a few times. CDR3 sequence: CASSFFRATGELFF. The DNA for the CDR3 is TGTGCCAGCAGTTTTTTCAGGGCCACCGGGGAGCTGTTTTTT. V is TRBV12-3 or TRBV12-4 and J is TRBJ2-2; tentative D call: TRBD1 (5 bases). Deletions cut 3 bases from V and 4 bases from J, with 9 bases between. The CDR3 has 14 residues.

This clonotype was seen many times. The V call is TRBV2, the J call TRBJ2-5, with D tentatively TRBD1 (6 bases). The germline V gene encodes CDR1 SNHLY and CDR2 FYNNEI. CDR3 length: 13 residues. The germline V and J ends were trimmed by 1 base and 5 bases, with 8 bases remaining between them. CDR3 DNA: TGTGCCAGCAGTGAAGACAGGGTTGAGACCCAGTACTTC. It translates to CASSEDRVETQYF.

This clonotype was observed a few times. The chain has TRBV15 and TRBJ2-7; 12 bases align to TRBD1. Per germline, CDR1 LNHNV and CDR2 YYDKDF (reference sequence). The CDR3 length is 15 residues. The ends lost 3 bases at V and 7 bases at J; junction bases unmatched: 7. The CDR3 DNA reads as TGTGCCACCAGCAGCCACCGGGACAGGGGGCAAGAGCAGTACTTC. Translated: CATSSHRDRGQEQYF. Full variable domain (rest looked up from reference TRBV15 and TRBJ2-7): DAMVIQNPRYQVTQFGKPVTLSCSQTLNHNVMYWYQQKSSQAPKLLFHYYDKDFNNEADTPDNFQSRRPNTSFCFLDIRSPGLGDTAMYLCATSSHRDRGQEQYFGPGTRLTVT.

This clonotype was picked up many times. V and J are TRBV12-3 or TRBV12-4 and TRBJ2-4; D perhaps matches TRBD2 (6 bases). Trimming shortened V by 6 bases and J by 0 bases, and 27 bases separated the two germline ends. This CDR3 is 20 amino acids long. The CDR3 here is CASSGGPGTPWGVAKNIQYF. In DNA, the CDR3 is TGTGCCAGCAGCGGAGGTCCCGGGACTCCATGGGGGGTAGCCAAAAACATTCAGTACTTC.

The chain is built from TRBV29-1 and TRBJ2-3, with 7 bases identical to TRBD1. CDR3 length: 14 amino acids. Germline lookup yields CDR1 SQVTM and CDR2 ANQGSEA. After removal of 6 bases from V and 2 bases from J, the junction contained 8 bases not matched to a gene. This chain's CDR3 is CSVAGTENTDTQYF. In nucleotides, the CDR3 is TGCAGCGTCGCCGGGACAGAGAACACAGATACGCAGTATTTT.

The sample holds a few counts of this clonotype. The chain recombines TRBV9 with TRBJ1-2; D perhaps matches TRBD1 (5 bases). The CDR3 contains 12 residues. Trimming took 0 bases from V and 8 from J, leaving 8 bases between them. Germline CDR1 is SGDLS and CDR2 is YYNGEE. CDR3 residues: CASSVAGDGYTF. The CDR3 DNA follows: TGTGCCAGCAGCGTAGCGGGGGACGGCTACACCTTC.

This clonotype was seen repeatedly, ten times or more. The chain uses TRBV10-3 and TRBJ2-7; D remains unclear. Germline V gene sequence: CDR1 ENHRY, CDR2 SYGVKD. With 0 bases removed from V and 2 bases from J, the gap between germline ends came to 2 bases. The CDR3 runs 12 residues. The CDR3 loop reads CAISESTYEQYV. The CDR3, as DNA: TGTGCCATCAGTGAGTCCACCTACGAGCAGTACGTC.

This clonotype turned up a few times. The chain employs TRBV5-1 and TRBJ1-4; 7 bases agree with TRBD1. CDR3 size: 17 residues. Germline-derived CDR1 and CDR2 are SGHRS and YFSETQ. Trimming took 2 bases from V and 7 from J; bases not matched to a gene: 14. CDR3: CASSFYGPIRQGEKLFF. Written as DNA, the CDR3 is TGCGCCAGCAGCTTTTATGGTCCGATTCGACAGGGTGAAAAACTGTTTTTT.

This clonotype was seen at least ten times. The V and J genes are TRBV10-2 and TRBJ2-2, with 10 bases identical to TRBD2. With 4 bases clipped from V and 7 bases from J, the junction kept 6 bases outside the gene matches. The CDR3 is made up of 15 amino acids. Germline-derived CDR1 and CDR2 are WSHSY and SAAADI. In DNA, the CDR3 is TGCGCCAGCAGTGTGACTAGCGGGTCTGGCGGGGAGCTGTTTTTT. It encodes CASSVTSGSGGELFF.

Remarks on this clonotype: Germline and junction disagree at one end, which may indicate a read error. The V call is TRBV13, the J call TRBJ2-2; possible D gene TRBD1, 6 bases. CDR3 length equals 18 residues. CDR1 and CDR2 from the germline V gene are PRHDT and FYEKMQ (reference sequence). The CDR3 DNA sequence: TGTACCAGCAGTTTAGGGTTAATGGGGACACTGAACACCGGGGAGCTGTTTTTT. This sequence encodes CTSSLGLMGTLNTGELFF.

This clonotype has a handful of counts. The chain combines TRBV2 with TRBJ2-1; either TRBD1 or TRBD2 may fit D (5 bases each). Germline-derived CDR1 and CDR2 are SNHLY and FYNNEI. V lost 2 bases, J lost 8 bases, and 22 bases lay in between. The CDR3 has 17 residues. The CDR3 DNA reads TGTGCCAGCAGTGAACCACCCCGGACACCGGGGATCGATGAGCAGTTCTTC. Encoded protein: CASSEPPRTPGIDEQFF.

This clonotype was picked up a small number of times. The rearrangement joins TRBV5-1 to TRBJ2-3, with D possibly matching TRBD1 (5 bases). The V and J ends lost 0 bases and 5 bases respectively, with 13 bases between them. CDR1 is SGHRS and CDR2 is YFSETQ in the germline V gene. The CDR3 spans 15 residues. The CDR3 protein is CASSLAVQGIDTQYF. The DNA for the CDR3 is TGCGCCAGCAGCTTGGCCGTCCAGGGAATAGATACGCAGTATTTT.

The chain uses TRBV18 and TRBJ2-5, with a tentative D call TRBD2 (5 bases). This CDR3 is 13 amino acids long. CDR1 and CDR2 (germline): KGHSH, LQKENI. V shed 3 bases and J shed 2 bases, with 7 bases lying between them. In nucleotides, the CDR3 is TGTGCCAGCTCACCTGAGGGTCAAGAGACCCAGTACTTC. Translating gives CASSPEGQETQYF.